This T cell receptor (beta chain) was recovered during a study of cytomegalovirus exposure and HLA in healthy donors. The PCR was carried out with 60 Vbeta primers and 13 Jbeta primers. TCRdb's table, derived via immunoSEQ multiplex PCR, lists solely in-frame clones and lacks some. This table holds about 83,000 clones, less than 85% found once. Broader study findings: Several of the most significant clusters appeared, in a later analysis, to be linked to common viral pathogens.

The J segment lost 2 bases and the V segment lost 4 bases, leaving 4 bases of the junction unmatched. The CDR3 extends over 13 amino acids. Germline V CDR1 and CDR2: GTSNPN, SVGIG (reference sequence). A remark on this clone: Its antigen is unidentified.

The chain combines TRBV30 with TRBJ1-2; 7 bases are a match to TRBD1. This TCR came from a man aged 60-69 years in good health and CMV-seronegative. The sample consisted of PBMCs. The CDR3 bases are TGTGCCTGGATCCGGGACAGCAACTATGGCTACACCTTC. This codes for CAWIRDSNYGYTF.